These 11 T cell receptor beta chains were all obtained from the same sample, sequenced in a study of human T cells and chemical hapten exposure. The time point is: pre-sensitization, week 0. As for treatment: therapeutic diphenylcyclopropenone sensitization with weekly scalp DPC. TCRdb recomputed calls from the RACE reads with MiXCR, one row per CDR3 protein. The repertoire includes about 110,000 distinct CDR3 sequences, roughly an eighth of them detected once, and roughly 1.6% sits in the top ten. The source material was whole blood, sampled in connection with sensitization to the hapten diphenylcyclopropenone (DPC). All receptors come from a woman in her fifties or sixties with alopecia areata. Some clones in this sample may be carry-over from other donors' samples.

The chain employs TRBV6-6 and TRBJ1-5, with D perhaps matching TRBD1 (5 bases). The CDR3 covers 15 residues. V lost 7 bases and J 3 bases, leaving 16 bases between the germline ends. Germline CDR1 is MNHNY and CDR2 is SVGAGI (reference sequence). CDR3 residues: CASTYLRDPNQPQHF. The CDR3 nucleotides read TGTGCCAGCACCTACCTCCGGGACCCCAATCAGCCCCAGCATTTT.

The J gene is TRBJ1-5, the V gene TRBV24-1; D gene ambiguous. From germline, CDR1 is KGHDR and CDR2 SFDVKD. The CDR3 sequence is 15 residues long. The V end lost 4 bases, the J end lost 0 bases, and 9 bases lay between the germline ends. CDR3 DNA: TGTGCCACCAGTGAGCCGGACGGTAGCAATCAGCCCCAGCATTTT. Translation: CATSEPDGSNQPQHF.

The V and J genes are TRBV6-2 or TRBV6-3 and TRBJ1-2, with a weak D call TRBD1 (6 bases). V was clipped by 2 bases and J by 1 base, with 14 bases between them. Germline V gene sequence: CDR1 MNHEY, CDR2 SVGEGT. The CDR3 spans 16 residues. CDR3: CASSYQAQGGNYGYTF. The CDR3 DNA follows: TGTGCCAGCAGTTACCAGGCCCAAGGGGGTAACTATGGCTACACCTTC.

There are many counts of this clonotype. The chain is built from TRBV28 and TRBJ2-3, with D tentatively TRBD1 (6 bases). With 8 bases removed from V and 2 bases from J, the gap between germline ends came to 17 bases. Germline V lookup: CDR1 MDHEN, CDR2 SYDVKM. CDR3 size: 15 residues. DNA of the CDR3: TGTGCCAGCCGGGTAAAGGGGGAACTCACAGATACGCAGTATTTT. It is translated as CASRVKGELTDTQYF.

This clonotype was seen ten or more times. The genes are TRBV4-1 and TRBJ2-3, with D perhaps assigned TRBD1 or TRBD2 (6 bases each). CDR1 is MGHRA, CDR2 YSYEKL, per germline. The CDR3 extends over 20 amino acids. With 1 base removed from V and 5 bases from J, the gap between germline ends came to 28 bases. CDR3 bases: TGCGCCAGCAGCCAAGTCAGGGGCCCCGGCGGGGCCATTCGCCGAGATACGCAGTATTTT. It is translated as CASSQVRGPGGAIRRDTQYF.

This chain joins TRBV4-3 and TRBJ1-1; D possibly corresponds to TRBD1 (6 bases). The V and J ends lost 0 bases and 9 bases respectively, with 8 bases between them. This CDR3 is 12 amino acids long. Germline V gene data show CDR1 as LGHNA and CDR2 as YSLEER. CDR3 in amino acids: CASSQDGGQAFF. In nucleotides, the CDR3 is TGCGCCAGCAGCCAAGATGGGGGCCAAGCTTTCTTT.

The chain links TRBV7-9 to TRBJ2-4; TRBD1 is a possible D gene (7 bases). This CDR3 contains 15 residues. Deletions cut 1 base from V and 6 bases from J, with 13 bases between. Germline assignment: CDR1 SEHNR and CDR2 FQNEAQ (reference sequence). The CDR3 nucleotides are TGTGCCAGCAGCTTAGACGGGGGACAGCCAAACATTCAGTACTTC. It codes for CASSLDGGQPNIQYF. Full variable domain (outside the CDR3, taken from reference TRBV7-9 and TRBJ2-4): DTGVSQNPRHKITKRGQNVTFRCDPISEHNRLYWYRQTLGQGPEFLTYFQNEAQLEKSRLLSDRFSAERPKGSFSTLEIQRTEQGDSAMYLCASSLDGGQPNIQYFGAGTRLSVL.

In its sample, this clonotype was seen many times. This rearrangement joins TRBV5-1 to TRBJ2-1, with D uncertain. The V and J ends lost 4 bases and 10 bases respectively, with 15 bases between them. The germline V gene has CDR1 SGHRS and CDR2 YFSETQ. This CDR3 region has 13 residues. The CDR3 sequence is CASSPPPSREQFF. The CDR3 DNA sequence: TGCGCCAGCAGCCCCCCCCCGAGTCGGGAGCAGTTCTTC.

This clonotype was recorded a few times. The genes are TRBV18 and TRBJ1-1; TRBD1 matches at 10 bases. V shed 6 bases, J shed 2 bases, and the junction held 6 bases outside the gene matches. This CDR3 region has 15 residues. CDR1 and CDR2 from the germline V gene are KGHSH and LQKENI. The chain's CDR3 is CASSPRTGGNTEAFF. In DNA form, the CDR3 reads TGTGCCAGCTCTCCAAGGACAGGGGGAAACACTGAAGCTTTCTTT.

This clonotype has a handful of counts. V usage is TRBV5-6 and J usage is TRBJ1-3; possible D gene TRBD1, 5 bases. Trimming left V 0 bases short and J 4 bases short, with 11 bases between. The length of the CDR3 is 15 residues. Germline CDR1 SGHDT, CDR2 YYEEEE. The CDR3 sequence: CASSLEGRGGNTIYF. CDR3 nucleotides: TGTGCCAGCAGCTTGGAAGGGCGGGGCGGAAACACCATATATTTT.

The chain is built from TRBV29-1 and TRBJ2-3; 11 positions agree with TRBD2. Germline V gives CDR1 SQVTM, CDR2 ANQGSEA. The CDR3 is made up of 16 amino acids. J gave up 5 bases and V 1 base, and 8 bases lay outside the gene matches. As DNA, the CDR3 is TGCAGCGTTGAAGCCTCGGGACTAGCGGATGGAGATACGCAGTATTTT. Its translation is CSVEASGLADGDTQYF.